Following are 17 T cell receptor beta chains from one sample sequenced in a study of metastatic and nonmetastatic thyroid tumors. Until they underwent thyroid surgery, no patient had received any treatment. TCRdb reanalyzed the PCR reads with MiXCR. Of roughly 6,500 clones in the sample, around 30% were seen once. The sample comprised tumor tissue. These receptors came from a female donor with papillary thyroid cancer or a benign thyroid nodule (not recorded which). Some clones in this sample may be carry-over from other donors' samples.

This clone was observed a handful of times. The genes are TRBV2 and TRBJ1-2, with 7 positions matching TRBD1. CDR3 size: 16 residues. Trimming at V came to 3 bases and at J to 6 bases, leaving 13 bases not matched to a gene. CDR1 and CDR2 (germline): SNHLY, FYNNEI. In nucleotides, the CDR3 is TGTGCCAGCAGTGACCCCCAGGACAGGCAGTTTGATGGCTACACCTTC. This translates into CASSDPQDRQFDGYTF.

The sample holds one count of this clone. This chain uses TRBV11-2 with TRBJ2-7; D not certain. V lost 3 bases and J 6 bases, leaving 12 bases between the germline ends. The CDR3 extends over 13 amino acids. The germline V gene has CDR1 SGHAT and CDR2 FQNNGV. CDR3 nucleotides: TGTGCCAGCAGCTTCGAACCTACCCCCGAGCAGTACTTC. Translating it yields CASSFEPTPEQYF.

The count of this clone is one. This chain uses TRBV4-2 with TRBJ1-2; D remains unclear. Germline V lookup: CDR1 LGHNA, CDR2 YNFKEQ. Trimming removed 0 bases from V and 5 bases from J, with 13 bases in between. CDR3 length: 15 residues. CDR3 in amino acids: CASSQEIRASYGYTF. CDR3 nucleotides: TGTGCCAGCAGCCAAGAAATTAGGGCTTCTTATGGCTACACCTTC.

This chain links TRBV20-1 with TRBJ2-1; 10 bases agree with TRBD2. The germline V gene encodes CDR1 DFQATT and CDR2 SNEGSKA (reference sequence). Unmatched junction bases numbered 11, after V lost 6 bases and J lost 6 bases. CDR3 length: 15 residues. This chain's CDR3 is CSAHLAGVGGNEQFF. DNA of the CDR3: TGCAGTGCGCATCTAGCGGGAGTGGGGGGCAATGAGCAGTTCTTC.

The chain has TRBV1 and TRBJ2-1; the tabulated D call, TRBD2, remains unverified against the DNA. TRBV1 is a listed pseudogene. The CDR3 runs 19 residues. The CDR3 region has the DNA TGCACCAGCAGCCATCCGGGACTAGCGGGAGGGCCGGGATACAATGAGCAGTTCTTC. This sequence encodes CTSSHPGLAGGPGYNEQFF.

The gene calls are TRBV20-1 and TRBJ2-1; D possibly corresponds to TRBD2 (6 bases). CDR1 is DFQATT and CDR2 is SNEGSKA in the germline V gene (reference sequence). Trimming took off 6 bases at V and 6 bases at J, with 18 bases between the two ends. The CDR3 is 14 amino acids. The CDR3 spells CSASQPGTSNEQFF. The CDR3 nucleotides are TGCAGTGCGTCTCAGCCCGGGACTTCCAATGAGCAGTTCTTC.

This clone was detected once. V and J are TRBV5-1 and TRBJ1-1; TRBD1 is a possible D gene (6 bases). This CDR3 has 16 residues. V was clipped by 0 bases and J by 0 bases, with 12 bases between them. Per germline, CDR1 SGHRS and CDR2 YFSETQ. This CDR3 reads CASSLGWTELNTEAFF. In DNA form, the CDR3 reads TGCGCCAGCAGCTTGGGTTGGACAGAGCTGAACACTGAAGCTTTCTTT. Using reference TRBV5-1 and TRBJ1-1 for the parts outside the CDR3, the full variable domain is KAGVTQTPRYLIKTRGQQVTLSCSPISGHRSVSWYQQTPGQGLQFLFEYFSETQRNKGNFPGRFSGRQFSNSRSEMNVSTLELGDSALYLCASSLGWTELNTEAFFGQGTRLTVV.

This clone is deemed medium-sized. The rearrangement uses TRBV28 and TRBJ1-2; the D is unclear. CDR3 size: 13 residues. The ends were cut back, 5 bases at V and 5 bases at J, with 12 bases in the middle. The germline V gene has CDR1 MDHEN and CDR2 SYDVKM. CDR3 protein: CASSPIGLYGYTF. CDR3 in DNA: TGTGCCAGCAGTCCCATCGGGTTATATGGCTACACCTTC.

CDR3: CASSDSGGTGELFF. CDR3 coding DNA: TGTGCCAGCAGTGACTCGGGGGGCACCGGGGAGCTGTTTTTT. The V and J genes are TRBV6-4 and TRBJ2-2, with D perhaps TRBD2 (6 bases). The germline gives CDR1 MRHNA, CDR2 SNTAGT. V lost 0 bases to trimming and J lost 4 bases, with 6 bases between them. This CDR3 has 14 amino acids.

This clone was observed many times. The J gene is TRBJ1-3, the V gene TRBV28, with D unresolved. This CDR3 contains 16 residues. The germline V and J ends were trimmed by 6 bases and 0 bases, with 15 bases remaining between them. Per the germline V gene, CDR1 is MDHEN and CDR2 is SYDVKM. The CDR3 DNA reads as TGTGCCAGCAGACAAACGGACTGGGGCTCTGGAAACACCATATATTTT. Its protein product is CASRQTDWGSGNTIYF.

This clone showed up many times. CDR3 sequence reads: CASSLGVGGLETQYF. The DNA of the CDR3 is TGTGCCAGCAGCTTAGGGGTCGGGGGTTTGGAGACCCAGTACTTC. The V gene is TRBV7-9, the J gene TRBJ2-5, with a possible D match to TRBD2 (6 bases). In germline, CDR1 is SEHNR, CDR2 FQNEAQ (reference sequence). V was pared by 1 base and J by 5 bases, with 14 bases between. This CDR3 has 15 residues.

By share of the sample, this clone is medium-sized (0.01 to 0.1%). The chain is built from TRBV10-1 and TRBJ1-1; no definite D call. Germline CDR1 WNHNN, CDR2 SYGVQD (reference sequence). CDR3 length: 14 residues. The V end was cut by 0 bases, the J end by 0 bases, with 5 bases between. As DNA, the CDR3 is TGCGCCAGCAGTGAGTCGGTCTTGAACACTGAAGCTTTCTTT. The encoded protein is CASSESVLNTEAFF.

Note on this clone: Possible read error: a much larger clone is one base away. The chain combines TRBV9 with TRBJ2-3; 9 bases line up with TRBD1. The germline gives CDR1 SGDLS, CDR2 YYNGEE. The CDR3 contains 14 residues. The trim removed 4 bases at V and 4 bases at J, leaving 4 bases unmatched. The CDR3 loop is CASSLTGGADTQYF. Written as DNA, the CDR3 is TGTGCCAGCAGCTTAACAGGGGGCGCAGATACGCAGTATTTT.

This clone is medium-sized by share. Written as DNA, the CDR3 is TGTGCCACCAGCAGAGGGTTAGGGTATTCCTACAATGAGCAGTTCTTC. Translation: CATSRGLGYSYNEQFF. The chain combines TRBV15 with TRBJ2-1; D is unclear. Germline loops: CDR1 LNHNV, CDR2 YYDKDF (reference sequence). The CDR3 consists of 16 residues. The V gene lost 1 base and the J gene lost 1 base, with 11 bases spanning the gap.

In this sample, this clone turned up many times. This chain joins TRBV2 and TRBJ2-1; 12 nucleotides line up with TRBD1. CDR1 is SNHLY, CDR2 FYNNEI, per germline. The CDR3 totals 16 residues. V shed 6 bases, J shed 8 bases, and the junction held 11 bases outside the gene matches. The CDR3 coding sequence is TGTGCCAGCAGGGCGGTACTGGGACAGGGGGCCTATGAGCAGTTCTTC. This gives the protein CASRAVLGQGAYEQFF.

In this sample, this clone turned up many times. This chain joins TRBV29-1 and TRBJ1-3; D perhaps matches TRBD1 (6 bases). Germline V CDR1 and CDR2: SQVTM, ANQGSEA. CDR3 length equals 12 residues. Between the trimmed V and J ends, which lost 5 bases and 3 bases, there was a span of 8 bases. The CDR3 here is CSVRGLGNTIYF. Written as DNA, the CDR3 is TGCAGCGTTCGGGGGCTTGGAAACACCATATATTTT.

On this clone: The junction differs from germline at one of its ends, possibly a read error. This CDR3 reads CACSPREMEETQYF. CDR3 nucleotide sequence: TGTGCCTGCTCACCGCGGGAGATGGAGGAGACCCAGTACTTC. This chain uses TRBV18 with TRBJ2-5; TRBD2 matches 7 bases. Germline V CDR1 and CDR2: KGHSH, LQKENI. The length of the CDR3 is 14 residues.